This entry concerns a single T cell receptor beta chain. The V gene's germline CDR1 is WSHSY and CDR2 SAAADI. The CDR3 contains 16 residues. With 0 bases removed from V and 8 bases from J, the gap between germline ends came to 19 bases. The sample is drawn from a study of blood T cell repertoires in COVID-19. Overall study: Researchers got acute and convalescent COVID-19 samples from the United States, Italy and Spain. In each case, the material was cDNA or gDNA derived from T cells, B-cell-depleted T cells, or PBMCs.

Only in-frame clones appear in the TCRdb table, and some are missing; sequencing was by immunoSEQ multiplex PCR. The sample lists under 200,000 clones, about 80% occurring once. The origin of this receptor is a human donor in a cohort sampled during active COVID-19. The sample taken for sequencing was peripheral blood. The chain combines TRBV10-2 with TRBJ1-2; D unresolved. Here the CDR3 reads CASSESTGKPVNGYTF. Written as DNA, the CDR3 is TGCGCCAGCAGTGAGTCGACGGGGAAGCCCGTCAACGGCTACACCTTC.